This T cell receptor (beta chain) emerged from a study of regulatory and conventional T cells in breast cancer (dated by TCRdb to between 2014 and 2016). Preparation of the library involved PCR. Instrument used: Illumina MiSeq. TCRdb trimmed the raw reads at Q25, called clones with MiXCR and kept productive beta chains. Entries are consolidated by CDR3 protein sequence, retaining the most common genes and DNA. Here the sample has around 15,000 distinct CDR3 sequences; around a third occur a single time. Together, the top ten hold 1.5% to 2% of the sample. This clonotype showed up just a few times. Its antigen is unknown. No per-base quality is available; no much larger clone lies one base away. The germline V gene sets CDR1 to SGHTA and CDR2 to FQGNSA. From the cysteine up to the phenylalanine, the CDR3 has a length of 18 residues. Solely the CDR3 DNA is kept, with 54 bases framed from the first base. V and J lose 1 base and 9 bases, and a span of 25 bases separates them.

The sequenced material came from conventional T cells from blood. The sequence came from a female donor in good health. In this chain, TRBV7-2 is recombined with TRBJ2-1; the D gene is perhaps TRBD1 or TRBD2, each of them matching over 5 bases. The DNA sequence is TGTGCCAGCAGCTTAGGGGGGTGGGCTGGGGCCGGTGGTTTTGAGCAGTTCTTC. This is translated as CASSLGGWAGAGGFEQFF.